These 6 T cell receptor beta chains came from one sample sequenced in a study of a mutant IDH1 vaccine in newly diagnosed glioma. The antigens for these receptors are not known. Measured with immunoSEQ multiplex PCR; TCRdb has only the in-frame clones, and not every one. The sample comprises fewer than 70,000 clones, 75% to 90% of which are singletons, and 3.8% rests with the top ten. Sample time point: week 47, end of study. Every vaccine dose comprised 300 ug of mutant IDH1 20-mer peptide plus topical imiquimod. Material: PBMCs, obtained from a glioma patient whose treatment included an IDH1 peptide vaccine. Receptor source: a man aged 25-45 years with glioma.

This rearrangement joins TRBV5-6 to TRBJ2-3; a possible D gene is TRBD1 (6 bases). The CDR3 loop spans 16 amino acids. Germline V gene sequence: CDR1 SGHDT, CDR2 YYEEEE. V shed 0 bases and J shed 1 base, with 12 bases lying between them. CDR3 residues: CASSLAAGAGTDTQYF. The CDR3 nucleotides are TGTGCCAGCAGCTTGGCCGCAGGGGCGGGCACAGATACGCAGTATTTT.

V gene TRBV5-5 combines with J gene TRBJ1-4, with TRBD1 as a possible D gene (5 bases). Germline CDR1 SGHKS, CDR2 YYEKEE (reference sequence). The V end lost 2 bases, the J end lost 6 bases, and 14 bases lay between the germline ends. The CDR3 covers 15 residues. Here the CDR3 DNA reads TGTGCCAGCAGCTTCCGGGGGGGTCCGGATGAAAAACTGTTTTTT. Translated: CASSFRGGPDEKLFF. The variable domain in full, completed from reference TRBV5-5 and TRBJ1-4, reads DAGVTQSPTHLIKTRGQQVTLRCSPISGHKSVSWYQQVLGQGPQFIFQYYEKEERGRGNFPDRFSARQFPNYSSELNVNALLLGDSALYLCASSFRGGPDEKLFFGSGTQLSVL.

The J gene is TRBJ2-3, the V gene TRBV5-6, with a tentative D call TRBD2 (7 bases). V lost 4 bases and J lost 3, with 15 bases in between. Germline CDR1 is SGHDT and CDR2 is YYEEEE. This CDR3 spans 15 amino acids. The CDR3 nucleotides are TGTGCCAGCAGCAGGGGGACTACCGTTACAGATACGCAGTATTTT. It encodes CASSRGTTVTDTQYF. Based on the CDR3 plus reference TRBV5-6 and TRBJ2-3, the full variable domain is DAGVTQSPTHLIKTRGQQVTLRCSPKSGHDTVSWYQQALGQGPQFIFQYYEEEERQRGNFPDRFSGHQFPNYSSELNVNALLLGDSALYLCASSRGTTVTDTQYFGPGTRLTVL.

V gene TRBV10-3 combines with J gene TRBJ2-3; no reliable D call. The V and J ends lost 3 bases and 0 bases respectively, with 13 bases between them. The CDR3 spans 16 residues. Germline CDR1 is ENHRY and CDR2 is SYGVKD. In nucleotides, the CDR3 is TGTGCCATCAGTGATACCCGATCGTCTAGCACAGATACGCAGTATTTT. Amino acid sequence: CAISDTRSSSTDTQYF.

The V gene is TRBV6-5, the J gene TRBJ2-3, with TRBD2 as a possible D gene (6 bases). With 3 bases removed from V and 6 bases from J, the gap between germline ends came to 10 bases. Germline assignment: CDR1 MNHEY and CDR2 SVGAGI. This CDR3 is built from 13 residues. The CDR3 coding sequence is TGTGCCAGCAGTTATCGGGGGAGGGATACGCAGTATTTT. As protein: CASSYRGRDTQYF.

The rearrangement joins TRBV14 to TRBJ2-5, with a possible D match to TRBD1 (5 bases). In germline, CDR1 is SGHDN, CDR2 FVKESK. This CDR3 contains 17 residues. Trimming cost V 0 bases and J 0 bases, with 14 bases left between them. The CDR3 region is CASSQEWAGPYQETQYF. The DNA for the CDR3 is TGTGCCAGCAGCCAAGAATGGGCAGGGCCCTACCAAGAGACCCAGTACTTC.